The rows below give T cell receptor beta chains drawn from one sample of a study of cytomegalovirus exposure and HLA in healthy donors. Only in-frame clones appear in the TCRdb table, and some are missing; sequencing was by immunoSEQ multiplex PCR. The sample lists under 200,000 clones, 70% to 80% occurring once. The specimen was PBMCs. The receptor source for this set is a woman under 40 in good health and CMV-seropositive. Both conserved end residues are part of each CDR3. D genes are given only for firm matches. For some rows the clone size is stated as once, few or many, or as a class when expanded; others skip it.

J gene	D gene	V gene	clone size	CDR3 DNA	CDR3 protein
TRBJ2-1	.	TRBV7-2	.	TGTGCCAGCAGCCCCCGGACAGAAATCTGGGATGAGCAGTTCTTC	CASSPRTEIWDEQFF
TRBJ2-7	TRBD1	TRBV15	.	TGTGCCACCAGGCCGGGACAGAGTCACTACGAGCAGTACTTC	CATRPGQSHYEQYF
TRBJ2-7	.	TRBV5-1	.	TGCGCCAGCAGCTTGTCGGGTGGGGCAGGGGCCGAGCAGTACTTC	CASSLSGGAGAEQYF
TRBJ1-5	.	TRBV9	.	TGTGCCAGCAGCGTAGGGGGAGGGGGTAACAATCAGCCCCAGCATTTT	CASSVGGGGNNQPQHF
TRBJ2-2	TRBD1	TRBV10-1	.	TGCGCCAGCAGAGCCCCTGGGACAGGGGGGAACACCGGGGAGCTGTTTTTT	CASRAPGTGGNTGELFF
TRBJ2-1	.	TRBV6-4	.	TGTGCCAGCAGTCCCGGGGGAGCCACGGTGGATGAGCAGTTCTTC	CASSPGGATVDEQFF
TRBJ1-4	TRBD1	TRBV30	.	TGTGCCTGGAGTAGGGGACAGGGAGGTACTAATGAAAAACTGTTTTTT	CAWSRGQGGTNEKLFF
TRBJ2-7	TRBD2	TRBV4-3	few	TGCGCCAGCAGCCAAGACCTGGGACTAGCGATCTACGAGCAGTACTTC	CASSQDLGLAIYEQYF
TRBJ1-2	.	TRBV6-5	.	TGTGCCAGCAGTCCTCAGGGCTACTATGGCTACACCTTC	CASSPQGYYGYTF
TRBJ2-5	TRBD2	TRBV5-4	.	TGTGCCAGCAGTTCCGGGGGGGCGCGGGAGACCCAGTACTTC	CASSSGGARETQYF
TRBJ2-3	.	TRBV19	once	TGTGCCAGTAGTATAGCCAACACAGATACGCAGTATTTT	CASSIANTDTQYF
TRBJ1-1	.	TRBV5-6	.	TGTGCCAGCCGAGTGAGGGTGGGCGACACTGAAGCTTTCTTT	CASRVRVGDTEAFF
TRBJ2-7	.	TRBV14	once	TGTGCCAGCAGCCAAACTGTGGACAGCTATACCTACGAGCAGTACTTC	CASSQTVDSYTYEQYF
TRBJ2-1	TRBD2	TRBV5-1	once	TGCGCCAGCAGCTTGGATGCGGGGGGGTCGGGCAATGAGCAGTTCTTC	CASSLDAGGSGNEQFF
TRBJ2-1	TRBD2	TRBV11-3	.	TGTGCCAGCAGCCCTAGACTAGCGGGAGGAAGCTCCTACAATGAGCAGTTCTTC	CASSPRLAGGSSYNEQFF
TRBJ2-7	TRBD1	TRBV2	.	TGTGCCAGCAGTGAACCGGGACAGGTGGTCGACGAGCAGTACTTC	CASSEPGQVVDEQYF
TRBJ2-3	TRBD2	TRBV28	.	TGTGCCAGCAGTCCCCCAGGACTAGCGGCAGATACGCAGTATTTT	CASSPPGLAADTQYF
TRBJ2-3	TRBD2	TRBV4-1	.	TGCGCCAGCAGCCAAGACCTAGCGGGGGGGCGGACAGATACGCAGTATTTT	CASSQDLAGGRTDTQYF
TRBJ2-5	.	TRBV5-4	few	TGTGCCAGCAGCTTGACAGGGGAGGCCGAGACCCAGTACTTC	CASSLTGEAETQYF
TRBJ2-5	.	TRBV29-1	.	TGCAGCGTTGAGGAGGGGGGGTCGTTTAGCCACCAAGAGACCCAGTACTTC	CSVEEGGSFSHQETQYF
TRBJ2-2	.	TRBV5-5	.	TGTGCCAGCAGCTTAGGACTGTACACCGGGGAGCTGTTTTTT	CASSLGLYTGELFF
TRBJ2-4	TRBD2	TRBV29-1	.	TGCAGCGTAGGACTACCAGGGCGGGAGAACATTCAGTACTTC	CSVGLPGRENIQYF
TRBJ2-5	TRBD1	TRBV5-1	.	TGCGCCAGCAGCCCATCCCCGACAGGGCTGGGAGAGACCCAGTACTTC	CASSPSPTGLGETQYF
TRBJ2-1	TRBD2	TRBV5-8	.	TGTGCCAGCAGCTTGGCGACCGGGACTAGTGGATACAATGAGCAGTTCTTC	CASSLATGTSGYNEQFF
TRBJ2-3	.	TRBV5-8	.	TGTGCCAGCAATCAGAATTCAGATACGCAGTATTTT	CASNQNSDTQYF
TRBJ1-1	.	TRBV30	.	TGTGCCTGGAGTTTACAGCATGAAGCTTTCTTT	CAWSLQHEAFF